This TCR beta chain was profiled in a study of blood T cell repertoires in COVID-19. Study-wide background: PBMCs, B-cell-depleted T cells, or T cells provided the cDNA or gDNA that made up the material.

TCRdb's table, derived via immunoSEQ multiplex PCR, lists solely in-frame clones and lacks some. Counted here are under 200,000 clones, more than 75% occurring once; the ten biggest clones make up roughly 2.3%. The ends were cut back, 4 bases at V and 7 bases at J, with 14 bases in the middle. Germline CDR1 reads SGHVS; CDR2 reads FQNEAQ. The CDR3 has 13 amino acids. This TCR was recovered from a man younger than 35 with acute or convalescent COVID-19. Sequenced material: peripheral blood. This chain links TRBV7-8 with TRBJ2-7; D ambiguous. The chain's CDR3 is CASSYSSEMEQYF. CDR3 DNA sequence: TGTGCCAGCAGCTACTCATCCGAAATGGAGCAGTACTTC.